Reported below is one TCR beta chain. Seattle's cohort entered during active infection and was followed longitudinally. Sequenced by immunoSEQ multiplex PCR; TCRdb stores in-frame clones only, minus some. This table holds about 200,000 clones, around 80% found once. This CDR3 contains 15 residues. CDR1 and CDR2 (germline): SEHNR, FQNEAQ (reference sequence). Trimming removed 1 base from V and 5 bases from J, with 11 bases in between. These data come from a study of blood T cell repertoires in COVID-19. Study context: Samples representing acute and convalescent COVID-19 were sourced from the United States, Italy and Spain. PBMCs, B-cell-depleted T cells, or T cells provided the cDNA or gDNA that made up the material.

The chain couples TRBV7-9 to TRBJ1-4; D is unresolved. The sequenced sample was peripheral blood. This TCR derives from a woman in her fifties or sixties with COVID-19, enrolled during active disease. The CDR3: CASSLDGVQNEKLFF. The DNA of the CDR3 is TGTGCCAGCAGCTTAGATGGAGTACAAAATGAAAAACTGTTTTTT.